The rows below give T cell receptor beta chains drawn from one sample of a study of human T cells and chemical hapten exposure. Each CDR3 protein gets one entry after TCRdb re-called the RACE reads with MiXCR. The sample consists of 75,000 to 90,000 distinct CDR3 sequences, about 7.5% of them appearing once. Sequenced material: whole blood, taken in connection with sensitization to the hapten diphenylcyclopropenone (DPC). The receptors shown here come from a woman younger than 45 with alopecia areata. Some clones in this sample may be carry-over from other donors' samples. CDR3s include the opening cysteine and the closing phenylalanine or tryptophan. The order of the fields is D gene, J gene, clone size, CDR3 length, V gene, CDR3 protein, CDR3 DNA. A D gene is named only where the DNA matches it firmly. For some rows the clone size is stated as once, few or many, or as a class when expanded; others skip it.

>TRBD1|TRBJ2-5|few|15|TRBV11-1
CASSQGTGDQETQYF
TGTGCCAGCAGTCAGGGGACAGGGGATCAAGAGACCCAGTACTTC
>TRBD1|TRBJ2-7|many|15|TRBV13
CASSSLGQGRNEQYF
TGTGCCAGCAGCTCACTTGGACAGGGACGGAACGAGCAGTACTTC
>TRBD2|TRBJ2-1|NA|16|TRBV6-1
CASTQGRAGGSNEQFF
TGTGCCAGCACCCAAGGGCGCGCGGGGGGGTCGAATGAGCAGTTCTTC
>NA|TRBJ2-3|few|13|TRBV19
CASRMANTDTQYF
TGTGCCAGTAGGATGGCGAACACAGATACGCAGTATTTT
>TRBD1|TRBJ1-2|many|16|TRBV18
CASSLYTTGEDYGYTF
TGTGCCAGCTCACTGTACACGACAGGGGAGGACTATGGCTACACCTTC
>NA|TRBJ2-1|NA|13|TRBV7-3
CASSLTTYNEQFF
TGTGCCAGCAGCTTAACCACATACAATGAGCAGTTCTTC
>NA|TRBJ2-5|NA|14|TRBV14
CASSQVNVDETQYF
TGTGCCAGCAGCCAAGTGAATGTTGATGAGACCCAGTACTTC
>NA|TRBJ1-1|NA|13|TRBV5-1
CASSLARGSRAFF
TGCGCCAGCAGCTTGGCGAGGGGGTCGAGAGCTTTCTTT
>NA|TRBJ1-6|few|14|TRBV7-8
CASSLEGGTRTLHF
TGTGCCAGCAGCTTAGAGGGGGGCACCAGAACCCTCCACTTT
>TRBD1|TRBJ1-2|few|15|TRBV19
CASSMGRGRGYGYTF
TGTGCCAGTAGTATGGGAAGGGGGCGAGGCTATGGCTACACCTTC
>NA|TRBJ1-3|NA|14|TRBV3-1
CASSPYYSGNTIYF
TGTGCCAGCAGCCCTTACTACTCTGGAAACACCATATATTTT
>NA|TRBJ1-5|few|15|TRBV6-5
CASSPVGGINQPQHF
TGTGCCAGCAGCCCCGTGGGGGGTATCAATCAGCCCCAGCATTTT
>NA|TRBJ1-5|many|13|TRBV6-2/TRBV6-3
CASSWGGNQPQHF
TGTGCCAGCAGCTGGGGGGGCAATCAGCCCCAGCATTTT
>NA|TRBJ1-1|many|15|TRBV5-1
CASRVDPGQNTEAFF
TGCGCCAGCAGGGTTGATCCGGGACAGAACACTGAAGCTTTCTTT
>TRBD1|TRBJ1-2|many|17|TRBV27
CASSLRGTGGLDYGYTF
TGTGCCAGCAGTTTAAGAGGGACAGGGGGTCTTGACTATGGCTACACCTTC